This T cell receptor beta chain is from a study of cytomegalovirus exposure and HLA in healthy donors. Study-wide results and limits: Cytomegalovirus status was reportedly diagnosed by the classifier with high sensitivity and specificity.

With regard to this clone: Its antigen is still unknown.

The donors were members of the approximately 120-subject validation cohort (separate from the roughly 680-subject first cohort). CDR3 length: 14 residues. V shed 7 bases and J shed 6 bases, with 18 bases lying between them. The germline V gene encodes CDR1 MNHNY and CDR2 SVGAGI (reference sequence). The protocol was immunoSEQ multiplex PCR, while the TCRdb copy is restricted to in-frame clones and leaves out a portion. Of 200,000 to 250,000 clones in the sample, roughly 87% were seen once. This TCR was recovered from a woman aged 18-30 years in good health and CMV-seropositive. The sequencing input was PBMCs. The chain links TRBV6-6 to TRBJ1-2; D is possibly TRBD1 (5 bases). CDR3 nucleotides: TGTGCCAGCACAACACTTAAGGGGCGCCATGGCTACACCTTC. Protein sequence: CASTTLKGRHGYTF.